A single sample gave rise to the 7 T cell receptor beta chains below, sequenced in a study of OX40 agonist ivuxolimab in advanced cancers. Sequenced by immunoSEQ multiplex PCR; TCRdb stores in-frame clones only, minus some. The table records approximately 52,000 clones, around 83% of them present only once. The sample was CD4+ or CD8+ T cells sorted from blood, taken in a trial of the OX40 agonist ivuxolimab. These receptors were obtained from an adult with an advanced solid tumor such as melanoma, head and neck, liver or kidney cancer.

This chain connects TRBV11-3 to TRBJ1-1, with D hard to call. The CDR3 extends over 13 amino acids. V was trimmed by 5 bases and J by 1 base, leaving 8 bases between them. Germline loops: CDR1 SGHNT, CDR2 YENEEA. The CDR3 region has the DNA TGTGCCAGCAGCGCGACACAGAACACTGAAGCTTTCTTT. Amino acids: CASSATQNTEAFF.

This chain uses TRBV14 with TRBJ2-7; tentative D call: TRBD1 (6 bases). This CDR3 is built from 16 residues. V dropped 3 bases and J dropped 4 bases, with 19 bases sitting between them. Per germline, CDR1 SGHDN and CDR2 FVKESK. This chain's CDR3 is CASSHTGTQEEYEQYF. The CDR3 nucleotides read TGTGCCAGCAGCCATACCGGGACACAGGAGGAGTACGAGCAGTACTTC.

The sample holds a few counts of this clone. V is TRBV2 and J is TRBJ2-1; TRBD2 agrees at 11 bases. Trimming took 1 base from V and 7 from J; bases not matched to a gene: 3. The CDR3 runs 15 residues. The germline gives CDR1 SNHLY, CDR2 FYNNEI. CDR3 DNA sequence: TGTGCCAGCAGTGAAGGAACTAGCGGGAGAAATGAGCAGTTCTTC. Protein product: CASSEGTSGRNEQFF.

V is TRBV11-2 and J is TRBJ1-4; D not resolved. The CDR3 totals 15 residues. The ends were cut back, 1 base at V and 8 bases at J, with 14 bases in the middle. Germline V gives CDR1 SGHAT, CDR2 FQNNGV. The DNA for the CDR3 is TGTGCCAGCAGCTTAGGCGGGGTTTCGGGGGAAAAACTGTTTTTT. Translation gives CASSLGGVSGEKLFF.

This clone has a single count. The rearrangement joins TRBV6-1 to TRBJ1-1; D unresolved. The germline V gene encodes CDR1 MNHNS and CDR2 SASEGT. The CDR3 sequence is 14 residues long. The germline V and J ends were trimmed by 6 bases and 0 bases, with 11 bases remaining between them. CDR3 bases: TGTGCCAGCAGAGTACCCTGGGTGAACACTGAAGCTTTCTTT. Translating it yields CASRVPWVNTEAFF.

This chain links TRBV5-1 with TRBJ1-2, with D perhaps matching TRBD1 (6 bases). The V gene lost 3 bases and the J gene lost 2 bases, with 14 bases spanning the gap. Germline CDR1 and CDR2: SGHRS and YFSETQ. The CDR3 extends over 15 amino acids. The CDR3, as DNA: TGCGCCAGCAGCTCCGATGGACAGCCCAACTATGGCTACACCTTC. It is translated as CASSSDGQPNYGYTF.

This chain joins TRBV6-5 and TRBJ1-6; D remains unclear. Per germline, CDR1 MNHEY and CDR2 SVGAGI. The V and J ends lost 6 bases and 9 bases respectively, with 9 bases between them. This CDR3 contains 12 residues. The CDR3 region is CASRSQSSPLHF. The CDR3 nucleotides are TGTGCCAGCAGATCACAGAGTTCACCCCTCCACTTT.